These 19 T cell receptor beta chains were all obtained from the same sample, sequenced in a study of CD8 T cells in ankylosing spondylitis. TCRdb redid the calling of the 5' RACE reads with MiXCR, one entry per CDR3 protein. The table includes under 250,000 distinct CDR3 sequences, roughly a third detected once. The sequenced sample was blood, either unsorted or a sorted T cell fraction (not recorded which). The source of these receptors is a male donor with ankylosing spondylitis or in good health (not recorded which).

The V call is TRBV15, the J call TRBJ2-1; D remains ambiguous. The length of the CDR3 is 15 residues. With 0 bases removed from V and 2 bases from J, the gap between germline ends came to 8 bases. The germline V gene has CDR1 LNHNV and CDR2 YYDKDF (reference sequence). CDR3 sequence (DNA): TGTGCCACCAGCAGAGATAAGGGTGCCTACAATGAGCAGTTCTTC. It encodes CATSRDKGAYNEQFF.

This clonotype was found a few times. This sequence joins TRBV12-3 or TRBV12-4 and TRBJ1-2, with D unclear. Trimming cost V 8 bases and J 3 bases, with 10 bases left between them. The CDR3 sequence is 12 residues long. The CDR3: CASGGSDYGYTF. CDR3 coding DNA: TGTGCCAGCGGTGGATCGGACTATGGCTACACCTTC.

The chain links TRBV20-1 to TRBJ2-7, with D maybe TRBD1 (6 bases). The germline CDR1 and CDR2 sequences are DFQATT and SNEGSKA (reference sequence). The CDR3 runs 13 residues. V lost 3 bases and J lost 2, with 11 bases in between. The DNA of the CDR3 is TGCAGTGCTAGTGAGGGGGTAGCCTACGAGCAGTACTTC. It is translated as CSASEGVAYEQYF.

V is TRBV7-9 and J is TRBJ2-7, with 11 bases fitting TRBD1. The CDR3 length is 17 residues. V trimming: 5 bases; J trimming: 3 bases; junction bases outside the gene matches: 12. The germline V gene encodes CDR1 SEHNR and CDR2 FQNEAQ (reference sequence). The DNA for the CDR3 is TGTGCCAGCAGCACGCGGACAGGGGGCAACGTACTCTACGAGCAGTACTTC. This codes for CASSTRTGGNVLYEQYF.

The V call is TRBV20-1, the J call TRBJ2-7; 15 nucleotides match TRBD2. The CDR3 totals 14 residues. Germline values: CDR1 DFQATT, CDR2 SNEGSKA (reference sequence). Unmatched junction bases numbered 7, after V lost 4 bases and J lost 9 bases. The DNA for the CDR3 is TGCAGTGCTAAAGGGACTAGCGGGGGGCTAGGGCAGTACTTC. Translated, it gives CSAKGTSGGLGQYF.

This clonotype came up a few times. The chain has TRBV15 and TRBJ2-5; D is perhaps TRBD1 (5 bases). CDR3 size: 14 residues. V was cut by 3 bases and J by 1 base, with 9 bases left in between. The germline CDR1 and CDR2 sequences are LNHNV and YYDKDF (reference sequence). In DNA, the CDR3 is TGTGCCACCAGCAGGACAGCCAGCCAAGAGACCCAGTACTTC. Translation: CATSRTASQETQYF. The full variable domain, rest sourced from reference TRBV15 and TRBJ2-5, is DAMVIQNPRYQVTQFGKPVTLSCSQTLNHNVMYWYQQKSSQAPKLLFHYYDKDFNNEADTPDNFQSRRPNTSFCFLDIRSPGLGDTAMYLCATSRTASQETQYFGPGTRLLVL.

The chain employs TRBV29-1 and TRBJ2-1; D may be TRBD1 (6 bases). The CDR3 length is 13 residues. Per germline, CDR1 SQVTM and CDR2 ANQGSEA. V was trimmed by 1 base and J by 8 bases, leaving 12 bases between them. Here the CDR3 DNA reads TGCAGCGTTGAAGTTAACAGGGAGCATGAGCAGTTCTTC. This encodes CSVEVNREHEQFF.

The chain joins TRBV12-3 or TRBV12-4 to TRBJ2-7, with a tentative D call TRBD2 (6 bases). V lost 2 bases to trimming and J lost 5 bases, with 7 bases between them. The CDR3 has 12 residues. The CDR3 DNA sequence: TGTGCCAGCAGTTTATGGGGGGACGAGCAGTACTTC. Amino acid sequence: CASSLWGDEQYF.

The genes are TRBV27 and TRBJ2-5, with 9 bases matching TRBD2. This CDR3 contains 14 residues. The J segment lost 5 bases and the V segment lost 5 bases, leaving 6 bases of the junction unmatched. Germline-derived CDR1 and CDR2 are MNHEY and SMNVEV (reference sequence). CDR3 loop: CASSTGTSRETQYF. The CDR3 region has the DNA TGTGCCAGCAGTACCGGGACTAGCAGGGAGACCCAGTACTTC.

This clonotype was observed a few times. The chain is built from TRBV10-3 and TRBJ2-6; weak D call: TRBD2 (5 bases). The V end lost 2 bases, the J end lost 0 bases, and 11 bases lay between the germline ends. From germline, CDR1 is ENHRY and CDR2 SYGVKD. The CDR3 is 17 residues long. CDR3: CAISEGGFGSGANVLTF. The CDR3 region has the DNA TGTGCCATCAGTGAGGGCGGGTTCGGCTCTGGGGCCAACGTCCTGACTTTC.

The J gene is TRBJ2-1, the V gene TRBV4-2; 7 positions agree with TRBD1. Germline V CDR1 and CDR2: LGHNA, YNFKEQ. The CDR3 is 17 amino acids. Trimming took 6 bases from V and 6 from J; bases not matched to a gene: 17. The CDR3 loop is CASRNPGRGSAFNEQFF. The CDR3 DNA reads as TGTGCCAGCAGAAACCCCGGCAGGGGGAGCGCCTTCAATGAGCAGTTCTTC.

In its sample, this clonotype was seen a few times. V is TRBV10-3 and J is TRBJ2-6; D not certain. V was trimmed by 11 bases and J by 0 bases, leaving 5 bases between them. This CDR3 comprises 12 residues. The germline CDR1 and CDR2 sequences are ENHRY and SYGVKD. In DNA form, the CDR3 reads TGTGCCTCCGACTCTGGGGCCAACGTCCTGACTTTC. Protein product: CASDSGANVLTF.

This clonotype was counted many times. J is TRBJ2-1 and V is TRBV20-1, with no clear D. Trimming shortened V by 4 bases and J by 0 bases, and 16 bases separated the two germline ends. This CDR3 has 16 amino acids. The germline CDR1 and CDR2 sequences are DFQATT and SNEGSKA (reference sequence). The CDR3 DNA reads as TGCAGTGCTACCCCCCCCCTATCACGCTCCTACAATGAGCAGTTCTTC. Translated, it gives CSATPPLSRSYNEQFF.

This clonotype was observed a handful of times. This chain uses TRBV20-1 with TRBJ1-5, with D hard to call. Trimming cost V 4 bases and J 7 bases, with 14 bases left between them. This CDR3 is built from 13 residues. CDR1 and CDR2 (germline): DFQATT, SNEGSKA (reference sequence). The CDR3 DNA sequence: TGCAGTGCTATGGTATCCCGTGGACAGCCCCAGCATTTT. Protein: CSAMVSRGQPQHF.

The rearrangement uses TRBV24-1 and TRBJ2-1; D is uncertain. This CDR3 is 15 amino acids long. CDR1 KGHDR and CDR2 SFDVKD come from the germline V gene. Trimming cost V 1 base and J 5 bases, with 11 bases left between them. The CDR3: CATSDFGRLHNEQFF. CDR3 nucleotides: TGTGCCACCAGTGATTTCGGCAGGTTGCACAATGAGCAGTTCTTC.

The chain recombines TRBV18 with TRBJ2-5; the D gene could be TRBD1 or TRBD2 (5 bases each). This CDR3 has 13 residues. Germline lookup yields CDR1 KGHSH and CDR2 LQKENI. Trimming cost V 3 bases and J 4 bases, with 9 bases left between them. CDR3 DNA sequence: TGTGCCAGCTCACCGGGACCTGGAGAGACCCAGTACTTC. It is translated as CASSPGPGETQYF.

The CDR3 loop reads CASSLDGGSTDTQYF. CDR3 bases: TGTGCCAGCAGCTTAGACGGGGGCAGCACAGATACGCAGTATTTT. This sequence joins TRBV7-9 and TRBJ2-3; D may be TRBD1 or TRBD2 (6 bases each). The CDR3 has 15 amino acids. Germline values: CDR1 SEHNR, CDR2 FQNEAQ (reference sequence). V was pared by 1 base and J by 0 bases, with 8 bases between.

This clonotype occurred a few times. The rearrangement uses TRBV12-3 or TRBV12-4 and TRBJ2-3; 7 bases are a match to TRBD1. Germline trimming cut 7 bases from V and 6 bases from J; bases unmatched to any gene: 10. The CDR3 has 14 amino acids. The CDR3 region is CASNRGPGMDTQYF. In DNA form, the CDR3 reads TGTGCCAGCAATAGGGGGCCAGGCATGGATACGCAGTATTTT.

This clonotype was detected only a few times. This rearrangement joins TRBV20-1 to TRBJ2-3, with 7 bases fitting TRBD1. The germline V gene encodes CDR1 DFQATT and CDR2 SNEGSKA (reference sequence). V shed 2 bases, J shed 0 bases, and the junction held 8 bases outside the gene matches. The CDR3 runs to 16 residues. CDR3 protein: CSARNRQGDSTDTQYF. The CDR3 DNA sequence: TGCAGTGCTAGAAACAGACAGGGCGATAGCACAGATACGCAGTATTTT.